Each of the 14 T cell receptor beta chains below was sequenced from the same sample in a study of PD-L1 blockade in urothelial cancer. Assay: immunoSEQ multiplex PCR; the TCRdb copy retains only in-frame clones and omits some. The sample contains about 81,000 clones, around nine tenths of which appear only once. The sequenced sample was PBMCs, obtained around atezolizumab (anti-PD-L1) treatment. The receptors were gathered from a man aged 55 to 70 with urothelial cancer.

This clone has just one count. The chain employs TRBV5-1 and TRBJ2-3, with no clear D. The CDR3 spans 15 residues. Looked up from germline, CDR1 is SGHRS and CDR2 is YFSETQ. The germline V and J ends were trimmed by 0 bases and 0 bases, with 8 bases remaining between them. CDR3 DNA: TGCGCCAGCAGCTTGGGCGTAGCTAGCACAGATACGCAGTATTTT. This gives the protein CASSLGVASTDTQYF.

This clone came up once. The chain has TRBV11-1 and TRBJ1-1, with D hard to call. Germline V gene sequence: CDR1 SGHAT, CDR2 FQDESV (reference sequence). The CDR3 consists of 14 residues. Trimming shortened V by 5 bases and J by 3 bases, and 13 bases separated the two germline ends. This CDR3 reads CASSPRAKHTEAFF. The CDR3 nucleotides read TGTGCCAGCAGCCCACGTGCTAAGCACACTGAAGCTTTCTTT.

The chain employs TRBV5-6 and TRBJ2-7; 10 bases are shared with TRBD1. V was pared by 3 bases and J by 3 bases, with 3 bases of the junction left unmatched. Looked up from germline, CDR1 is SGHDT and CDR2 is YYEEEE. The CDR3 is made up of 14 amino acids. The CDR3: CASSWGQGIYEQYF. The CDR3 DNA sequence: TGTGCCAGCAGCTGGGGACAGGGGATCTACGAGCAGTACTTC.

CDR3 in amino acids: CASSLGLADGNEQFF. CDR3 in DNA: TGTGCCAGCAGCTTAGGTCTAGCGGACGGCAATGAGCAGTTCTTC. This chain joins TRBV7-7 and TRBJ2-1, with 7 bases that match TRBD2. Looked up from germline, CDR1 is SSHAT and CDR2 is FNYEAQ (reference sequence). The trim removed 1 base at V and 6 bases at J, leaving 6 bases unmatched. The CDR3 has 15 amino acids.

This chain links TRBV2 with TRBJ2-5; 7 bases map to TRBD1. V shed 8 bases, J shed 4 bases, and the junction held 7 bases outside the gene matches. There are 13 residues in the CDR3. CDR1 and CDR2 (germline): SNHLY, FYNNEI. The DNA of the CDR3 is TGTGCCAGCTTTCAACAGGGGATAGAGACCCAGTACTTC. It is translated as CASFQQGIETQYF. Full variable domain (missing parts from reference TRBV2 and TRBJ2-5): EPEVTQTPSHQVTQMGQEVILRCVPISNHLYFYWYRQILGQKVEFLVSFYNNEISEKSEIFDDQFSVERPDGSNFTLKIRSTKLEDSAMYFCASFQQGIETQYFGPGTRLLVL.

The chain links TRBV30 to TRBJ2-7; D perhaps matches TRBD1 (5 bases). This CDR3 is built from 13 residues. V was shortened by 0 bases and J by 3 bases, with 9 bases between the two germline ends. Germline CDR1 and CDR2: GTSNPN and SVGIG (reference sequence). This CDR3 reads CAWSVRQGYEQYF. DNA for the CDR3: TGTGCCTGGAGTGTACGTCAGGGCTACGAGCAGTACTTC.

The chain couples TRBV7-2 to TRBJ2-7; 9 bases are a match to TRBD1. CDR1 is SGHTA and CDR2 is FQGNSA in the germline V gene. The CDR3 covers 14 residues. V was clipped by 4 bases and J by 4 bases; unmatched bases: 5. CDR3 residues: CASSSGTGFYEQYF. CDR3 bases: TGTGCCAGCAGCTCCGGGACAGGGTTTTACGAGCAGTACTTC.

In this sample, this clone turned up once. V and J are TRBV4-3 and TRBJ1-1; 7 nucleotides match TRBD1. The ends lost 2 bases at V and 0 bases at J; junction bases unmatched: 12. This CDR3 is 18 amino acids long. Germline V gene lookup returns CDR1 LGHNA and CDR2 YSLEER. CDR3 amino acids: CASSQNFGTGQMNTEAFF. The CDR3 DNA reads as TGCGCCAGCAGCCAAAACTTCGGAACGGGACAGATGAACACTGAAGCTTTCTTT.

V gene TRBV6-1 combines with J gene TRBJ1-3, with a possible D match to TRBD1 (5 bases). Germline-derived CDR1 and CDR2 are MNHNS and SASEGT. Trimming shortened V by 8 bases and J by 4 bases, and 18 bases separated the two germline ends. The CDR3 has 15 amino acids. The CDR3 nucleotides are TGTGCCAGCGGGGGGACGGCGTTATCAGGAAACACCATATATTTT. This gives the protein CASGGTALSGNTIYF.

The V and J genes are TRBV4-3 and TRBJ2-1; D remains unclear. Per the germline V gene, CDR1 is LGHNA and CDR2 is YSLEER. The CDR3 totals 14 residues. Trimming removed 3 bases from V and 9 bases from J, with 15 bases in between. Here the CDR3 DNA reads TGCGCCAGCAGCCAGCGGATGGTTACGAGTGAGCAGTTCTTC. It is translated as CASSQRMVTSEQFF.

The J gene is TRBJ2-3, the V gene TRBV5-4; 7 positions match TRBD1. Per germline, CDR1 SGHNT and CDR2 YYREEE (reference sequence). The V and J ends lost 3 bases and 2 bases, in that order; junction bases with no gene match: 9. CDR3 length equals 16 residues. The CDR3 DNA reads TGTGCCAGCAGCTCAACGCCGGGACAGTCCACAGATACGCAGTATTTT. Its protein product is CASSSTPGQSTDTQYF.

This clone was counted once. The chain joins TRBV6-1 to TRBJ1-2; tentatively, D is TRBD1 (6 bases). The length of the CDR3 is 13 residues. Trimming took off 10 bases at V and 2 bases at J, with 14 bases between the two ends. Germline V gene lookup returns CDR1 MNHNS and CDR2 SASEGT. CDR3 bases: TGTGCCATCTACAAACAGGGAAACTATGGCTACACCTTC. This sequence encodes CAIYKQGNYGYTF.

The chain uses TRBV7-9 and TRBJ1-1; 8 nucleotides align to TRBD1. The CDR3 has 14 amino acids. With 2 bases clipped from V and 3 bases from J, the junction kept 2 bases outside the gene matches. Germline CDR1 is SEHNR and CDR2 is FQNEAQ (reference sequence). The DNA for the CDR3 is TGTGCCAGCAGCTTACAGGGGGCTGACACTGAAGCTTTCTTT. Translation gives CASSLQGADTEAFF.

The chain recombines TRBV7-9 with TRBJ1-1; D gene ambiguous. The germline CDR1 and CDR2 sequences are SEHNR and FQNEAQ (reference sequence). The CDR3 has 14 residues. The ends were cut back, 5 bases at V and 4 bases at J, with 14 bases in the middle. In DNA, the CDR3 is TGTGCCAGCAGCCCAGGTACGTCGGCCACTGAAGCTTTCTTT. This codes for CASSPGTSATEAFF.